Following are 27 T cell receptor beta chains from one sample sequenced in a study of blood T cells in healthy people across ages. Combining a sample-barcoded 5' primer with a J-beta primer mix, a second PCR ran for roughly 7 to 11 cycles. One entry per CDR3 protein results from TCRdb running MiXCR on the 5' RACE reads. The sample contains some 690,000 distinct CDR3 sequences, approximately 21% of which appear only once. The material sequenced was blood. The receptor set was obtained from a man between 65 and 85 years old in good health.

This sequence joins TRBV29-1 and TRBJ1-1; D perhaps matches TRBD1 (5 bases). The V gene's germline CDR1 is SQVTM and CDR2 ANQGSEA. The V and J ends lost 6 bases and 1 base respectively, with 9 bases between them. The CDR3 runs to 12 residues. The CDR3 nucleotides read TGCAGCGTAATTGGGGGGAACACTGAAGCTTTCTTT. Translated, it gives CSVIGGNTEAFF.

Turning to this clonotype: The CDR3 carries no conserved terminal phenylalanine or tryptophan, so it likely arises from a read error. This rearrangement joins TRBV12-3 or TRBV12-4 to TRBJ2-3, with 7 bases identical to TRBD2. CDR3 length: 14 amino acids. V lost 3 bases and J lost 2; bases outside the gene matches: 2. The CDR3 DNA reads TGTGCCAGCAGTTTGCGGGGGACCACAGATACGCAGTATCTT. Translation gives CASSLRGTTDTQYL.

This clonotype was found a few times. The gene calls are TRBV15 and TRBJ1-5, with D perhaps matching TRBD1 (5 bases). Deletions cut 1 base from V and 7 bases from J, with 14 bases between. Germline V gene sequence: CDR1 LNHNV, CDR2 YYDKDF (reference sequence). The CDR3 extends over 15 amino acids. The CDR3 DNA is TGTGCCACCAGCAGAGGGGCAGGGATTGCCCAGCCCCAGCATTTT. This gives the protein CATSRGAGIAQPQHF.

The sample holds a few counts of this clonotype. The chain combines TRBV12-3 or TRBV12-4 with TRBJ1-5; D gene unclear. The CDR3 consists of 17 residues. Trimming removed 6 bases at V and 0 bases at J, with 18 bases between. CDR3 sequence (DNA): TGTGCCAGCAGCTCCGCAGTGAGGGTGGATAGCAATCAGCCCCAGCATTTT. Translating it yields CASSSAVRVDSNQPQHF.

The V call is TRBV27, the J call TRBJ1-4; 8 bases match TRBD1. In germline, CDR1 is MNHEY, CDR2 SMNVEV (reference sequence). The CDR3 spans 14 residues. J was trimmed by 7 bases and V by 7 bases; bases with no gene match: 8. CDR3 loop: CASTAQGAFEKLFF. The CDR3 coding sequence is TGTGCCAGCACCGCCCAGGGGGCTTTTGAAAAACTGTTTTTT.

The rearrangement uses TRBV4-1 and TRBJ2-5, with 8 bases aligning to TRBD2. The DNA end is more similar to TRBJ2-1, so the J call may be wrong. The V gene's germline CDR1 is MGHRA and CDR2 YSYEKL. This CDR3 has 14 amino acids. This chain's CDR3 is CASNPGLEPHEQFF. CDR3 in DNA: TGCGCCAGTAATCCGGGACTAGAACCCCATGAGCAGTTCTTC.

This clonotype was observed a few times. DNA of the CDR3: TGCGCCAGCAGCTCCTTTCCCGCGGGATTTGCAACTAATGAAAAACTGTTTTTT. Translating gives CASSSFPAGFATNEKLFF. This chain links TRBV5-1 with TRBJ1-4; D unresolved. This CDR3 region has 18 residues. The V end was cut by 3 bases, the J end by 0 bases, with 18 bases between. Looked up from germline, CDR1 is SGHRS and CDR2 is YFSETQ.

This clonotype was recorded a few times. The chain couples TRBV7-2 to TRBJ1-2; no firm D call. The CDR3 spans 13 residues. V lost 2 bases and J 4 bases, leaving 8 bases between the germline ends. CDR1 is SGHTA, CDR2 FQGNSA, per germline. The DNA for the CDR3 is TGTGCCAGCAGCTTATGGGGTACCTATGGCTACACCTTC. Its protein product is CASSLWGTYGYTF.

Worth noting for this clonotype: At one of its ends the junction is not consistent with the germline gene, which may arise from a read error. The chain carries TRBV18 and TRBJ1-4; no reliable D call. Germline values: CDR1 KGHSH, CDR2 LQKENI. CDR3 length: 17 amino acids. CDR3 protein: CASSEGRTLGTNEKLLF. CDR3 nucleotide sequence: TGTGCCAGCTCAGAAGGACGGACTCTGGGAACTAATGAAAAACTGCTTTTT.

This clonotype was observed a few times. This rearrangement joins TRBV6-5 to TRBJ2-3, with a weak D call TRBD2 (6 bases). Trimming pared 11 bases from V and 4 bases from J, leaving 16 bases between. The V gene's germline CDR1 is MNHEY and CDR2 SVGAGI. There are 13 residues in the CDR3. The CDR3 DNA reads TGTGCCTCCCGGGAGCGTAACCCAGATACGCAGTATTTT. Amino acids: CASRERNPDTQYF.

This clonotype occurred a few times. This rearrangement joins TRBV5-1 to TRBJ2-1; 14 positions agree with TRBD2. The CDR3 covers 17 residues. Looked up from germline, CDR1 is SGHRS and CDR2 is YFSETQ. The junction had 10 bases not matched to a gene; V was cut back by 3 bases and J by 8 bases. The CDR3 bases are TGCGCCAGCAGCTCATCGGGACTAGCGGGAGTAGTGGATGAGCAGTTCTTC. Translation gives CASSSSGLAGVVDEQFF.

This sequence joins TRBV7-9 and TRBJ1-1; D is perhaps TRBD1 (6 bases). Per the germline V gene, CDR1 is SEHNR and CDR2 is FQNEAQ (reference sequence). The V end was cut by 5 bases, the J end by 4 bases, with 8 bases between. There are 12 residues in the CDR3. The CDR3 loop reads CASSGGGTEAFF. CDR3 nucleotide sequence: TGTGCCAGCAGCGGGGGCGGCACTGAAGCTTTCTTT.

The chain is built from TRBV7-2 and TRBJ1-3; D unclear. This CDR3 has 17 residues. CDR1 is SGHTA, CDR2 FQGNSA, per germline. V shed 5 bases and J shed 3 bases, with 20 bases lying between them. CDR3 DNA: TGTGCCAGCAGCCGCATGGAGGGCAGAAACTATGGAAACACCATATATTTT. Amino acids: CASSRMEGRNYGNTIYF.

This clonotype was observed a few times. This chain links TRBV3-1 with TRBJ2-4; tentatively, D is TRBD1 (5 bases). The CDR3 length is 13 residues. V was clipped by 4 bases and J by 6 bases, with 10 bases between them. Germline V CDR1 and CDR2: LGHDT, YNNKEL (reference sequence). This CDR3 reads CASSRGTGNIQYF. The CDR3 DNA sequence: TGTGCCAGCAGCCGAGGAACAGGAAACATTCAGTACTTC.

This clonotype was observed at least ten times. The rearrangement uses TRBV20-1 and TRBJ2-1; D gene uncertain. The CDR3 totals 13 residues. Germline V gives CDR1 DFQATT, CDR2 SNEGSKA (reference sequence). V lost 6 bases to trimming and J lost 9 bases, with 18 bases between them. As DNA, the CDR3 is TGCAGTGCGGGCGTGGGTTTCCGGAGTGAGCAGTTCTTC. Protein: CSAGVGFRSEQFF.

The chain has TRBV29-1 and TRBJ1-4; D is ambiguous. Trimming cost V 4 bases and J 0 bases, with 6 bases left between them. CDR1 is SQVTM and CDR2 is ANQGSEA in the germline V gene. The CDR3 loop spans 13 amino acids. CDR3 sequence: CSVARTTNEKLFF. CDR3 bases: TGCAGCGTTGCCCGCACAACTAATGAAAAACTGTTTTTT.

The rearrangement links TRBV20-1 to TRBJ2-7; tentatively, D is TRBD1 or TRBD2 (5 bases each). From germline, CDR1 is DFQATT and CDR2 SNEGSKA (reference sequence). This CDR3 comprises 14 residues. Trimming pared 4 bases from V and 1 base from J, leaving 14 bases between. The CDR3 sequence: CSATTGTGSYEQYF. CDR3 nucleotides: TGCAGTGCTACCACCGGGACGGGGTCCTACGAGCAGTACTTC.

This chain joins TRBV7-9 and TRBJ2-5, with D possibly matching TRBD2 (5 bases). The last part of the DNA fits TRBJ2-1 better; the J call may be wrong. CDR1 is SEHNR and CDR2 is FQNEAQ in the germline V gene (reference sequence). This CDR3 has 15 amino acids. CDR3 region: CASRSRETPYNEQFF. In nucleotides, the CDR3 is TGTGCCAGCAGATCGAGGGAAACCCCCTACAATGAGCAGTTCTTC.

The V call is TRBV5-6, the J call TRBJ1-1; TRBD1 matches 7 bases. The CDR3 covers 17 residues. Germline CDR1 SGHDT, CDR2 YYEEEE. J lost 2 bases, V lost 0 bases, and 10 bases had no gene match. The CDR3 DNA follows: TGTGCCAGCAGCTTGGTTGGCAGGGGGGTGGCAAACACTGAAGCTTTCTTT. It codes for CASSLVGRGVANTEAFF.

The chain carries TRBV4-3 and TRBJ1-3, with D unresolved. The germline CDR1 and CDR2 sequences are LGHNA and YSLEER. The CDR3 runs to 15 residues. The V and J ends lost 4 bases and 0 bases respectively, with 10 bases between them. CDR3 loop: CASSLTRLSGNTIYF. The CDR3, as DNA: TGCGCCAGCAGCCTAACCCGGCTCTCTGGAAACACCATATATTTT.

The rearrangement joins TRBV30 to TRBJ1-1; TRBD1 matches 7 bases. Per germline, CDR1 GTSNPN and CDR2 SVGIG (reference sequence). V lost 2 bases to trimming and J lost 4 bases; unmatched junction nucleotides: 4. The CDR3 consists of 13 residues. CDR3 amino acids: CAWSQGVGTEAFF. CDR3 DNA: TGTGCCTGGAGTCAGGGGGTGGGCACTGAAGCTTTCTTT. Full variable domain (rest looked up from reference TRBV30 and TRBJ1-1): SQTIHQWPATLVQPVGSPLSLECTVEGTSNPNLYWYRQAAGRGLQLLFYSVGIGQISSEVPQNLSASRPQDRQFILSSKKLLLSDSGFYLCAWSQGVGTEAFFGQGTRLTVV.

This clonotype was detected only a few times. This sequence joins TRBV5-1 and TRBJ2-1, with TRBD2 identical over 7 bases. V lost 3 bases to trimming and J lost 6 bases; unmatched junction nucleotides: 9. Germline V gene data show CDR1 as SGHRS and CDR2 as YFSETQ. The CDR3 loop spans 15 amino acids. DNA for the CDR3: TGCGCCAGCAGCTCGGAGCGGGGCACGGTCAATGAGCAGTTCTTC. Translation: CASSSERGTVNEQFF.

The genes are TRBV4-1 and TRBJ2-1; TRBD2 matches at 10 bases. Germline V gene sequence: CDR1 MGHRA, CDR2 YSYEKL. The CDR3 sequence is 21 residues long. The ends lost 0 bases at V and 7 bases at J; junction bases unmatched: 21. In nucleotides, the CDR3 is TGCGCCAGCAGCCAAGATAAATTCACGGGGAGCGGGGGGGCCCGGTTGAATGAGCAGTTCTTC. This codes for CASSQDKFTGSGGARLNEQFF.

This clonotype was seen a handful of times. This chain uses TRBV6-5 with TRBJ2-4, with 11 bases aligning to TRBD2. CDR1 and CDR2 from the germline V gene are MNHEY and SVGAGI. The CDR3 spans 16 residues. With 0 bases clipped from V and 7 bases from J, the junction kept 5 bases outside the gene matches. In DNA, the CDR3 is TGTGCCAGCAGTTACTCACTAGCGGGGGCCCGTAACATTCAGTACTTC. It translates to CASSYSLAGARNIQYF.

The rearrangement joins TRBV7-9 to TRBJ2-2; D gene unclear. Germline CDR1 and CDR2: SEHNR and FQNEAQ (reference sequence). Between the trimmed V and J ends, which lost 5 bases and 0 bases, there was a span of 16 bases. The CDR3 has 17 amino acids. CDR3 bases: TGTGCCAGCAGCGCCCCCCCGGGCGGACCGAACACCGGGGAGCTGTTTTTT. As protein: CASSAPPGGPNTGELFF. The variable domain in full, with the rest retrieved from reference TRBV7-9 and TRBJ2-2, is DTGVSQNPRHKITKRGQNVTFRCDPISEHNRLYWYRQTLGQGPEFLTYFQNEAQLEKSRLLSDRFSAERPKGSFSTLEIQRTEQGDSAMYLCASSAPPGGPNTGELFFGEGSRLTVL.

This clonotype was counted only a few times. The chain couples TRBV28 to TRBJ2-1; the D is unclear. This CDR3 spans 10 amino acids. Germline V gene data show CDR1 as MDHEN and CDR2 as SYDVKM. V was pared by 4 bases and J by 8 bases, with 3 bases between. CDR3 sequence: CASSSHEQFF. The CDR3 bases are TGTGCCAGCAGTTCCCATGAGCAGTTCTTC. Combining the CDR3 with reference TRBV28 and TRBJ2-1 gives the whole variable domain DVKVTQSSRYLVKRTGEKVFLECVQDMDHENMFWYRQDPGLGLRLIYFSYDVKMKEKGDIPEGYSVSREKKERFSLILESASTNQTSMYLCASSSHEQFFGPGTRLTVL.

This clonotype has just a few counts. V and J are TRBV29-1 and TRBJ2-1, with 7 bases that match TRBD2. Looked up from germline, CDR1 is SQVTM and CDR2 is ANQGSEA. This CDR3 region has 11 residues. The V gene end was trimmed by 7 bases and the J gene end by 5 bases; junction bases not matched to a gene: 2. The CDR3: CSAGLHNEQFF. CDR3 DNA sequence: TGCAGCGCGGGACTACACAATGAGCAGTTCTTC.